These 13 T cell receptor beta chains originate from one sample sequenced in a study of blood T cell repertoires in COVID-19 (TCRdb year 2020). The method was the immunoSEQ multiplex PCR assay. TCRdb re-hosts the immuneACCESS table, in-frame sequences only. Its copies lack some clones; in the studies checked, an unresolved V gene accounts for under half of them, and the cause for the rest is not known. In all, the sample holds approximately 130,000 clones, and over 75% of those were seen once. The top ten hold around 4% of the sample. The source material was peripheral blood. These receptors all stem from a man aged 55-75 years with acute or convalescent COVID-19.

The CDR3 spells CASSRTGQDTQYF. CDR3 DNA sequence: TGTGCCAGCAGCAGGACTGGGCAAGATACGCAGTATTTT. The chain is built from TRBV5-4 and TRBJ2-3, with D maybe TRBD2 (5 bases). This CDR3 is 13 amino acids long. Germline V gene lookup returns CDR1 SGHNT and CDR2 YYREEE (reference sequence). The V end lost 4 bases, the J end lost 5 bases, and 11 bases lay between the germline ends. The whole variable domain, remainder taken from reference TRBV5-4 and TRBJ2-3, is ETGVTQSPTHLIKTRGQQVTLRCSSQSGHNTVSWYQQALGQGPQFIFQYYREEENGRGNFPPRFSGLQFPNYSSELNVNALELDDSALYLCASSRTGQDTQYFGPGTRLTVL.

The rearrangement links TRBV5-6 to TRBJ2-7; 10 bases line up with TRBD1. CDR3 length: 17 amino acids. CDR1 and CDR2 from the germline V gene are SGHDT and YYEEEE. The ends lost 4 bases at V and 3 bases at J; junction bases unmatched: 13. CDR3 in amino acids: CASSAPGQGIKRYEQYF. Here the CDR3 DNA reads TGTGCCAGCAGCGCCCCGGGACAGGGGATCAAACGCTACGAGCAGTACTTC.

This chain links TRBV10-3 with TRBJ2-5, with D perhaps matching TRBD1 (5 bases). Per germline, CDR1 ENHRY and CDR2 SYGVKD. The length of the CDR3 is 13 residues. Trimming took off 4 bases at V and 4 bases at J, with 10 bases between the two ends. The CDR3 sequence is CAISGQPLETQYF. The CDR3 bases are TGTGCCATCAGTGGACAGCCTCTAGAGACCCAGTACTTC.

The genes are TRBV2 and TRBJ1-1, with unresolved D. The CDR3 sequence is 13 residues long. V was shortened by 6 bases and J by 1 base, with 9 bases between the two germline ends. CDR1 SNHLY and CDR2 FYNNEI come from the germline V gene. In nucleotides, the CDR3 is TGTGCCAGCAGGCCGGTCGAGAACACTGAAGCTTTCTTT. As protein: CASRPVENTEAFF.

This clone showed up just a few times. The chain links TRBV9 to TRBJ2-3; D gene ambiguous. Germline CDR1 reads SGDLS; CDR2 reads YYNGEE. V shed 4 bases and J shed 8 bases, with 8 bases lying between them. This CDR3 has 11 amino acids. The CDR3 protein is CASSLSRTQYF. The CDR3 region has the DNA TGTGCCAGCAGCCTGAGTCGTACGCAGTATTTT.

The CDR3 loop is CASSTGTSTGELFF. The CDR3 DNA follows: TGCGCCAGCAGTACCGGGACTAGCACCGGGGAGCTGTTTTTT. The V call is TRBV10-1, the J call TRBJ2-2, with 8 bases lining up with TRBD2. Per germline, CDR1 WNHNN and CDR2 SYGVQD (reference sequence). The ends lost 5 bases at V and 4 bases at J; junction bases unmatched: 3. The CDR3 has 14 residues.

V and J are TRBV5-8 and TRBJ1-5, with D unresolved. Germline assignment: CDR1 SGHTS and CDR2 YDEGEE. This CDR3 region has 11 residues. Between the trimmed V and J ends, which lost 1 base and 7 bases, there was a span of 3 bases. The CDR3 reads CASSLRQPQHF. CDR3 nucleotide sequence: TGTGCCAGCAGCTTGCGGCAGCCCCAGCATTTT.

V is TRBV6-2 or TRBV6-3 and J is TRBJ2-1, with D maybe TRBD1 (6 bases). This CDR3 is built from 12 residues. Germline V CDR1 and CDR2: MNHEY, SVGEGT. V was cut by 4 bases and J by 9 bases, with 10 bases left in between. The CDR3 is CASSWGHTEQFF. CDR3 bases: TGTGCCAGCAGTTGGGGACACACTGAGCAGTTCTTC.

The chain joins TRBV5-6 to TRBJ2-5; possibly TRBD2 for D (6 bases). Per germline, CDR1 SGHDT and CDR2 YYEEEE. V lost 4 bases, J lost 5 bases, and 18 bases lay in between. CDR3 size: 15 residues. The CDR3 reads CASSNLGTRGETQYF. For the CDR3, the DNA is TGTGCCAGCAGCAACTTAGGGACTCGCGGGGAGACCCAGTACTTC.

The rearrangement joins TRBV10-1 to TRBJ2-1; D might be TRBD2 (6 bases). Per germline, CDR1 WNHNN and CDR2 SYGVQD (reference sequence). This CDR3 comprises 21 residues. The V and J ends lost 5 bases and 4 bases respectively, with 33 bases between them. This CDR3 reads CASSHLHRDFRTVRPYNEQFF. The CDR3 coding sequence is TGCGCCAGCAGTCACTTACACCGGGACTTTCGGACCGTACGCCCTTACAATGAGCAGTTCTTC.

This clone was picked up one time. This sequence joins TRBV11-2 and TRBJ2-5; TRBD2 matches 10 bases. After removal of 5 bases from V and 0 bases from J, the junction contained 6 bases not matched to a gene. The CDR3 spans 16 residues. Germline CDR1 is SGHAT and CDR2 is FQNNGV. CDR3 nucleotides: TGTGCCAGCAGCCCCTGGACTAGCGGATACCAAGAGACCCAGTACTTC. The encoded protein is CASSPWTSGYQETQYF.

The genes are TRBV7-6 and TRBJ2-3; TRBD2 matches at 12 bases. Unmatched junction bases numbered 2, after V lost 5 bases and J lost 2 bases. Germline V CDR1 and CDR2: SGHVS, FNYEAQ. The CDR3 extends over 15 amino acids. The CDR3 sequence: CASSPSGRDTDTQYF. The CDR3, as DNA: TGTGCCAGCAGCCCTAGCGGGAGGGACACAGATACGCAGTATTTT.

The chain combines TRBV27 with TRBJ2-2; 7 bases match TRBD2. The germline CDR1 and CDR2 sequences are MNHEY and SMNVEV (reference sequence). The ends lost 3 bases at V and 4 bases at J; junction bases unmatched: 11. This CDR3 has 17 residues. CDR3 in amino acids: CASSFVFRGSSTGELFF. The CDR3 coding sequence is TGTGCCAGCAGTTTCGTCTTTCGCGGGAGTAGCACCGGGGAGCTGTTTTTT.